This T cell receptor beta chain was sequenced during a study of blood T cell repertoires in COVID-19. Using immunoSEQ multiplex PCR, the repertoire was profiled, and TCRdb retains in-frame clones only, with some absent. The sample holds more than 250,000 clones, around 83% seen once. This clone was found a few times. Germline V gives CDR1 SEHNR, CDR2 FQNEAQ (reference sequence). With 4 bases clipped from V and 3 bases from J, the junction kept 3 bases outside the gene matches. This CDR3 spans 14 amino acids. Sequencing was performed on PBMCs or T cells enriched from blood (not recorded which). The chain combines TRBV7-9 with TRBJ2-1; TRBD2 matches at 7 bases. This sequence originates from a man in his forties who had been exposed to COVID-19. CDR3 in amino acids: CASSSLALYNEQFF. DNA for the CDR3: TGTGCCAGCAGCTCACTAGCGCTCTACAATGAGCAGTTCTTC.